This T cell receptor beta chain was identified during a study of Ad26.COV2.S vaccination and SARS-CoV-2 variants. Sequencing was performed with immunoSEQ multiplex PCR; in TCRdb, only in-frame clones are kept and a portion is missing. The table includes roughly 350,000 clones, 70% to 90% detected once. Specified treatment: some 20 received Ad26.COV2.S at low or high dose, single or two shots; several received placebo; per-sample allocation not given. Specimens were obtained on day 63 following the first vaccine or placebo injection. CDR1 SSHAT and CDR2 FNYEAQ come from the germline V gene (reference sequence). The CDR3 runs 14 residues. Concerning this clone itself: Compared with germline, one end of the junction differs, possibly owing to a read error.

The V gene is TRBV7-7, the J gene TRBJ2-5; D remains unclear. Sample: peripheral blood, taken in a trial of Ad26.COV2.S vaccine versus placebo. The source of this sequence is a person aged 18-65 years who received the Ad26.COV2.S COVID-19 vaccine or a placebo. CDR3 sequence reads: CASSLNILVETQYF. The CDR3 coding sequence is TGTGCTAGCAGCTTAAATATTCTCGTGGAGACCCAGTACTTC. Full variable domain (missing parts from reference TRBV7-7 and TRBJ2-5): GAGVSQSPRYKVTKRGQDVTLRCDPISSHATLYWYQQALGQGPEFLTYFNYEAQPDKSGLPSDRFSAERPEGSISTLTIQRTEQRDSAMYRCASSLNILVETQYFGPGTRLLVL.